Listed below are T cell receptor beta chains from one sample, sequenced in a study of T cells in Graves' hyperthyroidism and ophthalmopathy. MiXCR, run by TCRdb on the multiplex PCR reads, gives a single entry per CDR3 protein. Among hundreds of thousands of distinct CDR3 sequences listed, less than 15% were seen once. The material sequenced was blood. These receptors were taken from a woman aged 18-30 years with Graves' hyperthyroidism. CDR3s include the opening cysteine and the closing phenylalanine or tryptophan. A D gene is named only where the DNA matches it firmly.

cdr3_aa v_call d_call j_call
CAISEAGVSGYEQYF TRBV10-3 NA TRBJ2-7
CASSLTGSGSGANVLTF TRBV7-2 NA TRBJ2-6
CASLGVSGEKLFF TRBV25-1 NA TRBJ1-4
CASSLSVSGRDEQFF TRBV7-9 TRBD2 TRBJ2-1
CASSNQREGPYEQYF TRBV11-2 TRBD2 TRBJ2-7
CASSPLATALSYEQYF TRBV2 NA TRBJ2-7
CASSDGTQPQHF TRBV5-1 NA TRBJ1-5
CASRRTLAGGWPDTQYF TRBV12-3/TRBV12-4 TRBD2 TRBJ2-3
CASSQEYLLGNYGYTF TRBV11-2 NA TRBJ1-2
CASSEARALSGANVLTF TRBV6-1 NA TRBJ2-6
CASSLSGGRARMQFF TRBV7-3 TRBD2 TRBJ2-1
CASSEAARYGYTF TRBV2 NA TRBJ1-2
CASSALDYTGELFF TRBV2 NA TRBJ2-2
CATEKGVFDYGYTF TRBV2 NA TRBJ1-2
CASSQTADISYEQYF TRBV4-1 NA TRBJ2-7
CASGFLAGGPVGELFF TRBV12-5 TRBD2 TRBJ2-2
CASSQGQVLYEQYF TRBV4-1 NA TRBJ2-7
CASRDSGNEKLFF TRBV10-2 NA TRBJ1-4
CASTMDRAETQYF TRBV11-2 TRBD1 TRBJ2-5
CASSLAGLARDNEQFF TRBV7-6 TRBD2 TRBJ2-1
CASRGASGKYEQYF TRBV2 TRBD2 TRBJ2-7
CASGLSPGELFF TRBV12-5 NA TRBJ2-2
CASSPTSGLSSYNEQFF TRBV7-9 TRBD2 TRBJ2-1
CASKPEASAGELFF TRBV6-2/TRBV6-3 NA TRBJ2-2
CASSGSGRIAYEQYF TRBV7-9 NA TRBJ2-7
CSAAQTAYSNQPQHF TRBV20-1 NA TRBJ1-5
CATSGTGGRAQPQHF TRBV24-1 NA TRBJ1-5
CASSTSIFFDEQFF TRBV7-9 NA TRBJ2-1
CSVGRDPAYEQYF TRBV29-1 NA TRBJ2-7
CASSLESGLADSYNEQFF TRBV7-2 TRBD2 TRBJ2-1
CASSRTGTEYEKLFF TRBV19 TRBD1 TRBJ1-4
CASSSGGLLYEQYF TRBV7-9 NA TRBJ2-7
CASSSPEGVNTEAFF TRBV12-3/TRBV12-4 NA TRBJ1-1
CASSEGANSPLHF TRBV6-1 NA TRBJ1-6
CASSSGSNIIYGYTF TRBV7-9 NA TRBJ1-2
CASSQDRGLAGDNEQFF TRBV14 TRBD2 TRBJ2-1
CSARDRGQVNYEQYF TRBV20-1 TRBD1 TRBJ2-7
CASSMGLPPYNEQFF TRBV6-1 NA TRBJ2-1
CSARDKASGSMDEQFF TRBV20-1 TRBD2 TRBJ2-1
CASSRPEMNTEAFF TRBV7-9 NA TRBJ1-1
CASSLGGTGKIGYTF TRBV28 NA TRBJ1-2
CASTLLGGLGNTIYF TRBV28 NA TRBJ1-3
CASSWTGVGTGELFF TRBV9 TRBD1 TRBJ2-2
CASSSAGGLTGNTIYF TRBV5-1 NA TRBJ1-3
CASSRSRVYEQYF TRBV27 NA TRBJ2-7
CASSYGGSIAKNIQYF TRBV6-5 TRBD2 TRBJ2-4
CASSERSREGTQYF TRBV6-1 NA TRBJ2-5
CASSQLQAGPSYEQYF TRBV4-1 TRBD2 TRBJ2-7
CAISEGVSGGVYEQYF TRBV10-3 NA TRBJ2-7
CASKRLAGEDEQFF TRBV6-1 TRBD2 TRBJ2-1
CSAPPGTGVYEQYF TRBV20-1 TRBD1 TRBJ2-7
CSAWTSGRRGYNEQFF TRBV20-1 TRBD2 TRBJ2-1
CSARGLSVGQPQHF TRBV20-1 NA TRBJ1-5
CASSLRLAAYEQYF TRBV12-3/TRBV12-4 TRBD2 TRBJ2-7